These 13 T cell receptor beta chains share one sample of origin, sequenced in a study of blood T cells in healthy people across ages (dated by TCRdb to the mid-2010s). The library came from 5' RACE. Sequencer: Illumina HiSeq 2500. A second about 7 to 11 cycle PCR used a sample-barcoded 5' primer and a J-beta primer mix. TCRdb reanalyzed the raw reads on its own, using fastp at Q25 for trimming and MiXCR for clone calling, and kept in-frame beta chains. All rows with the same CDR3 protein become a single entry with the most common DNA and genes. The sample table holds approximately 960,000 distinct CDR3 sequences, of which roughly 29% were seen once. The ten largest clones take up roughly 10% of the sample. This sample was shared with a second study, whose subject was T cells of mothers and their children.

The material sequenced was blood. The source of these receptors is a woman aged 40 to 49 in good health.

The chain has TRBV29-1 and TRBJ1-1; D remains ambiguous. V lost 1 base and J lost 1, with 10 bases in between. This CDR3 has 14 amino acids. Germline values: CDR1 SQVTM, CDR2 ANQGSEA. The CDR3 spells CSVEGSLENTEAFF. The CDR3, as DNA: TGCAGCGTTGAAGGCTCGCTGGAGAACACTGAAGCTTTCTTT.

This clonotype was picked up many times. This chain connects TRBV5-6 to TRBJ2-5; D not resolved. With 5 bases removed from V and 0 bases from J, the gap between germline ends came to 5 bases. The CDR3 contains 12 residues. CDR1 and CDR2 from the germline V gene are SGHDT and YYEEEE. CDR3 loop: CASRAHQETQYF. The DNA of the CDR3 is TGTGCCAGCAGAGCCCACCAAGAGACCCAGTACTTC.

Ten or more counts support this clonotype. This chain uses TRBV20-1 with TRBJ1-2, with 7 bases matching TRBD1. The CDR3 covers 15 residues. Losses at the gene ends were 6 bases for V and 0 bases for J; bases not matched to a gene: 10. Looked up from germline, CDR1 is DFQATT and CDR2 is SNEGSKA (reference sequence). CDR3: CSAAGTATTNYGYTF. The CDR3 region has the DNA TGCAGTGCCGCCGGGACAGCGACTACTAACTATGGCTACACCTTC.

This clonotype came up a few times. In DNA form, the CDR3 reads TGTGCCAGCAACCAAGTGGGGGCCGGGACAGATACGCAGTATTTT. This encodes CASNQVGAGTDTQYF. The chain uses TRBV7-9 and TRBJ2-3, with a weak D call TRBD1 (6 bases). CDR1 SEHNR and CDR2 FQNEAQ come from the germline V gene (reference sequence). CDR3 length: 15 amino acids. V was clipped by 7 bases and J by 3 bases, with 17 bases between them.

The table lists this clonotype with many counts. The V gene is TRBV12-3 or TRBV12-4, the J gene TRBJ2-3, with a possible D match to TRBD1 (5 bases). V was pared by 10 bases and J by 4 bases, with 15 bases between. The CDR3 runs 13 residues. The CDR3 is CATSLGRADTQYF. DNA for the CDR3: TGTGCCACATCGTTGGGGCGCGCAGATACGCAGTATTTT.

This clonotype has more than one count but fewer than ten. The J gene is TRBJ2-7, the V gene TRBV20-1; D assignment may be TRBD1 or TRBD2 (5 bases each). The CDR3 runs to 14 residues. Looked up from germline, CDR1 is DFQATT and CDR2 is SNEGSKA (reference sequence). V lost 0 bases and J lost 0, with 9 bases in between. The CDR3 protein is CSARDWGFSYEQYF. CDR3 nucleotides: TGCAGTGCTAGAGATTGGGGGTTCTCCTACGAGCAGTACTTC.

In the case of this clonotype: A read error may explain this, as a much larger clone is one base away. The genes are TRBV20-1 and TRBJ2-7, with D possibly being TRBD1 (6 bases). The germline V and J ends were trimmed by 6 bases and 10 bases, with 22 bases remaining between them. The CDR3 has 13 amino acids. Germline loops: CDR1 DFQATT, CDR2 SNEGSKA (reference sequence). CDR3 amino acids: CSAGVGAREPQYF. CDR3 nucleotides: TGCAGTGCGGGGGTGGGGGCAAGGGAGCCCCAGTACTTC.

Points on this clonotype: With a much larger clone just one base away, this may be a read error. The genes are TRBV2 and TRBJ2-1; D gene ambiguous. Trimming left V 3 bases short and J 13 bases short, with 19 bases between. This CDR3 comprises 14 residues. Germline V gene data show CDR1 as SNHLY and CDR2 as FYNNEI. The DNA of the CDR3 is TGTGCCAGCAGTGATGGAACACACCAAGAGACCCAGTTCTTC. Amino acids: CASSDGTHQETQFF.

This clonotype turned up a few times. The chain carries TRBV7-2 and TRBJ1-2; D call uncertain. Germline V CDR1 and CDR2: SGHTA, FQGNSA. V was trimmed by 2 bases and J by 4 bases, leaving 8 bases between them. This CDR3 has 13 amino acids. In DNA form, the CDR3 reads TGTGCCAGCAGCTTATTTCCAGGCTATGGCTACACCTTC. It is translated as CASSLFPGYGYTF. Full variable domain (missing parts from reference TRBV7-2 and TRBJ1-2): GAGVSQSPSNKVTEKGKDVELRCDPISGHTALYWYRQSLGQGLEFLIYFQGNSAPDKSGLPSDRFSAERTGGSVSTLTIQRTQQEDSAVYLCASSLFPGYGYTFGSGTRLTVV.

This clonotype was recorded only once. The genes are TRBV10-1 and TRBJ2-3; D call uncertain. V was pared by 0 bases and J by 0 bases, with 4 bases between. The CDR3 sequence is 14 residues long. The germline gives CDR1 WNHNN, CDR2 SYGVQD (reference sequence). The CDR3 sequence is CASSESYSTDTQYF. The CDR3 region has the DNA TGCGCCAGCAGTGAGTCGTATAGCACAGATACGCAGTATTTT.

This chain connects TRBV7-9 to TRBJ1-2, with a weak D call TRBD1 (6 bases). Between the trimmed V and J ends, which lost 4 bases and 0 bases, there was a span of 18 bases. Germline-derived CDR1 and CDR2 are SEHNR and FQNEAQ (reference sequence). CDR3 size: 17 residues. CDR3 sequence: CASSSGTYTLANYGYTF. Written as DNA, the CDR3 is TGTGCCAGCAGCTCCGGGACATATACTCTAGCTAACTATGGCTACACCTTC.

This clonotype showed up many times. This sequence joins TRBV2 and TRBJ1-2; no reliable D call. The CDR3 totals 11 residues. Looked up from germline, CDR1 is SNHLY and CDR2 is FYNNEI. Deletions cut 1 base from V and 8 bases from J, with 5 bases between. The CDR3 spells CASSEEWGYTF. CDR3 sequence (DNA): TGTGCCAGCAGTGAAGAATGGGGCTACACCTTC. Full variable domain (outside the CDR3, taken from reference TRBV2 and TRBJ1-2): EPEVTQTPSHQVTQMGQEVILRCVPISNHLYFYWYRQILGQKVEFLVSFYNNEISEKSEIFDDQFSVERPDGSNFTLKIRSTKLEDSAMYFCASSEEWGYTFGSGTRLTVV.

The CDR3 loop is CSAERTYNEQFF. CDR3 DNA sequence: TGCAGTGCTGAGAGGACCTACAATGAGCAGTTCTTC. The chain joins TRBV20-1 to TRBJ2-1; no reliable D call. This CDR3 spans 12 amino acids. Germline lookup yields CDR1 DFQATT and CDR2 SNEGSKA (reference sequence). V dropped 5 bases and J dropped 2 bases, with 7 bases sitting between them.